The 6 T cell receptor beta chains reported below all come from one sample, sequenced in a study of blood T cell repertoires in COVID-19. Produced via immunoSEQ multiplex PCR; TCRdb's table is partial and in-frame only. The sample carries about 110,000 clones, over 65% recorded once. Sequencing used peripheral blood. The receptors derive from a woman in her 40s with acute or convalescent COVID-19.

CDR3 protein: CASSLGQGATNEKLFF. As DNA, the CDR3 is TGTGCCAGCAGCTTGGGACAGGGGGCAACTAATGAAAAACTGTTTTTT. V usage is TRBV5-5 and J usage is TRBJ1-4; 9 bases match TRBD1. Trimming at V came to 0 bases and at J to 0 bases, leaving 0 bases not matched to a gene. The CDR3 has 16 amino acids. Germline V gene sequence: CDR1 SGHKS, CDR2 YYEKEE (reference sequence).

V gene TRBV11-1 combines with J gene TRBJ2-1; D may be TRBD1 (5 bases). The V gene's germline CDR1 is SGHAT and CDR2 FQDESV (reference sequence). The CDR3 contains 14 residues. V lost 6 bases and J lost 0, with 9 bases in between. The CDR3 DNA reads as TGTGCCAGCAGAGAGGACAACTCCTACAATGAGCAGTTCTTC. Translated, it gives CASREDNSYNEQFF.

This clone was recorded a few times. The rearrangement joins TRBV6-6 to TRBJ1-1, with 7 bases identical to TRBD1. Germline V gives CDR1 MNHNY, CDR2 SVGAGI (reference sequence). There are 13 residues in the CDR3. V was clipped by 5 bases and J by 3 bases; unmatched bases: 3. As DNA, the CDR3 is TGTGCCAGCAGTCCAACAGGGGACACTGAAGCTTTCTTT. Translation gives CASSPTGDTEAFF.

The CDR3 bases are TGTGCCATCAGTGAGTACGGGACTCCCCCGTTCTTC. This sequence encodes CAISEYGTPPFF. The chain carries TRBV10-3 and TRBJ2-1; the D gene is possibly TRBD2 (6 bases). Germline loops: CDR1 ENHRY, CDR2 SYGVKD. The ends were cut back, 1 base at V and 15 bases at J, with 13 bases in the middle. This CDR3 contains 12 residues.

The CDR3 loop is CAISEGGGASDTQYF. In nucleotides, the CDR3 is TGTGCCATCAGTGAGGGCGGGGGGGCTTCAGATACGCAGTATTTT. The rearrangement joins TRBV10-3 to TRBJ2-3; 9 bases match TRBD2. Trimming cost V 2 bases and J 4 bases; bases outside gene matches: 4. The germline gives CDR1 ENHRY, CDR2 SYGVKD. The CDR3 is 15 residues long.

CDR3 sequence: CASSQSLATDTQYF. The CDR3 coding sequence is TGTGCCAGCAGCCAGTCACTTGCCACAGATACGCAGTATTTT. The chain carries TRBV3-1 (or the pseudogene TRBV3-2) and TRBJ2-3; no clear D. V was clipped by 3 bases and J by 2 bases, with 9 bases between them. CDR3 length: 14 residues. Germline loops: CDR1 LGHDT, CDR2 YNNKEL (reference sequence).